The source of this T cell receptor (beta chain) is a study of regulatory T cells in long-lasting Graves disease. Looking at the study overall: Persistent Graves' disease meant over 5 years of antithyroid drugs with positive TSH receptor antibodies. General study results and limits: Favored gene segments in persistent disease were TRBV28, TRBJ1-2 and TRBJ2-5.

Sample time point: persistent/refractory GD, antithyroid drugs over 5 years with positive TRAb. RNA extracted from PBMCs served as the sequencing template. Patients all came to the study from an endocrinology department in Xi'an, China. Relying on iRepertoire HTBI primers and Arm-PCR of CDR3 regions, the team built TCR beta libraries. MiXCR, applied by TCRdb to the multiplex PCR reads, yields one record per CDR3 protein. The sample lists 300,000 to 350,000 distinct CDR3 sequences, around a fifth seen once, with less than 35% in the top ten. This clonotype was picked up many times. The antigen is unknown. Germline CDR1 is MDHEN and CDR2 is SYDVKM. The CDR3 covers 13 residues. V was trimmed by 4 bases and J by 1 base, leaving 7 bases between them.

The sequences come from peripheral blood mononuclear cells (PBMCs), collected when the disease was refractory, from a patient treated with antithyroid drugs. The TCR comes from a female donor with Graves disease. V and J are TRBV28 and TRBJ1-1; D not resolved. The CDR3, as DNA: TGTGCCAGCAGTTACCGGGGGAACACTGAAGCTTTCTTT. Its translation is CASSYRGNTEAFF.